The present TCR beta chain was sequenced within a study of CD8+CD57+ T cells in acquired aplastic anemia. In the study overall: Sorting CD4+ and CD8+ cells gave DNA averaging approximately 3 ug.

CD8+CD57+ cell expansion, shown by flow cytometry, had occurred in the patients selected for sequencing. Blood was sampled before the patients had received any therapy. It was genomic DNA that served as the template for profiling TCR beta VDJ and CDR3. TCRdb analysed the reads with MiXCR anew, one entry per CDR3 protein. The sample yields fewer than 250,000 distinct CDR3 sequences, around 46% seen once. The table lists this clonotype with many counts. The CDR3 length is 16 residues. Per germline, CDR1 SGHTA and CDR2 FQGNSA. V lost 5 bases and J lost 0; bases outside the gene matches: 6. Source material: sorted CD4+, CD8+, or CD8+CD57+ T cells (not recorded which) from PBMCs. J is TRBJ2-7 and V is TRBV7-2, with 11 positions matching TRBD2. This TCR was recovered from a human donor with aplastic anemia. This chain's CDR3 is CASSRLTSGSSYEQYF. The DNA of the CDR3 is TGTGCCAGCAGCAGACTTACTAGCGGGAGCTCCTACGAGCAGTACTTC.